This TCR beta chain was sequenced in a study of blood T cell repertoires in COVID-19. V lost 3 bases, J lost 7 bases, and 9 bases lay in between. The CDR3 loop spans 12 amino acids. Germline V CDR1 and CDR2: KGHSH, LQKENI. Produced via immunoSEQ multiplex PCR; TCRdb's table is partial and in-frame only. The data show about 200,000 clones, approximately 90% seen once. Specimen: peripheral blood. The sequence came from a man in his fifties or sixties with COVID-19, enrolled during active disease. The chain joins TRBV18 to TRBJ1-1; D not resolved. In nucleotides, the CDR3 is TGTGCCAGCTCACCCGGCAGGCGTGAAGCTTTCTTT. Translation: CASSPGRREAFF.